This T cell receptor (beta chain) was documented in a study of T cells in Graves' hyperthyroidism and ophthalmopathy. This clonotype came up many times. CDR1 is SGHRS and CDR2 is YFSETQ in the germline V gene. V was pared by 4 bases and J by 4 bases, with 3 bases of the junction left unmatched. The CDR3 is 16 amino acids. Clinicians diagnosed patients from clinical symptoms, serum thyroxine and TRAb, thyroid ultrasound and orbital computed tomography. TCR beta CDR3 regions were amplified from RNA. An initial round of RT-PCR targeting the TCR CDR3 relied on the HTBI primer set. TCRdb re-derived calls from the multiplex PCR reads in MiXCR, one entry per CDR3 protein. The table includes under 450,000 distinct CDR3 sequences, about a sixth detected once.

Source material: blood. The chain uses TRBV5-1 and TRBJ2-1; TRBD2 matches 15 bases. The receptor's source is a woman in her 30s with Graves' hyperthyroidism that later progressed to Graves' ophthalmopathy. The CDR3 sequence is CASSPGTSGGYNEQFF. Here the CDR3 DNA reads TGCGCCAGCAGCCCGGGGACTAGCGGGGGGTACAATGAGCAGTTCTTC.